These T cell receptor beta chains were read from a single sample in a study of T-cell reconstitution after alpha-beta-depleted transplantation in children. TCRdb re-called the PCR reads through MiXCR, storing one row per CDR3 protein. The repertoire holds approximately 190,000 distinct CDR3 sequences, with roughly 8.1% as singletons. Sequencing was performed on PBMCs, mostly from graft donor cells, taken 360 days after TCRalphabeta/CD19-depleted stem cell transplant. These receptors were collected from a male patient aged 2 to 10 who had a stem cell transplant for acute myeloid leukemia, so the T cells may come from the graft donor. CDR3s leave out the opening cysteine and the closing phenylalanine or tryptophan.

v_gene: TRBV12-3/TRBV12-4
CDR3aa: VSSFWGETQY

v_gene: TRBV27
CDR3aa: ASSGYLAGGPDTQY

v_gene: TRBV12-3/TRBV12-4
CDR3aa: ASWLRGLNEQF

v_gene: TRBV20-1
CDR3aa: SARDRGDPFNEKLF

v_gene: TRBV12-3/TRBV12-4
CDR3aa: ASSGQRVPATNEKLF

v_gene: TRBV6-5
CDR3aa: ASSYQQNYNEQF

v_gene: TRBV20-1
CDR3aa: SVWGAAGDREDTQY

v_gene: TRBV7-9
CDR3aa: ASIQQGAYNEQF

v_gene: TRBV18
CDR3aa: ASSPQGGRGYT

v_gene: TRBV5-1
CDR3aa: ASSADRGTEKLF

v_gene: TRBV20-1
CDR3aa: SARGPASNQPQH

v_gene: TRBV5-1
CDR3aa: ASSFFGHVAKNIQY

v_gene: TRBV7-9
CDR3aa: ASSLGGRALEQY

v_gene: TRBV29-1
CDR3aa: SALAVSLQLTYEQY

v_gene: TRBV5-1
CDR3aa: ASSLAGGTNTGELF

v_gene: TRBV12-3/TRBV12-4
CDR3aa: ASSRSGANVLT

v_gene: TRBV20-1
CDR3aa: SARLAGQGFSREQY

v_gene: TRBV4-3
CDR3aa: ASSPRMTNEQF

v_gene: TRBV7-3
CDR3aa: ASSLTVLETQY

v_gene: TRBV28
CDR3aa: ASSPIQGVGNSPLH

v_gene: TRBV7-2
CDR3aa: ASRERPRDRGPVYSGANVLT

v_gene: TRBV2
CDR3aa: AMRQYYEQY

v_gene: TRBV29-1
CDR3aa: SVGTTGPQY

v_gene: TRBV12-3/TRBV12-4
CDR3aa: ASTKAEENTEAF

v_gene: TRBV7-2
CDR3aa: ASSLAWGQPYEQY

v_gene: TRBV4-1
CDR3aa: ASSQDPGGTPYEQY

v_gene: TRBV20-1
CDR3aa: SASAGGAETQY